The 10 T cell receptor beta chains below were found in one sample sequenced in a study of blood T cells in healthy people across ages. Through a sample-barcoded 5' primer and a J-beta primer mix, a second PCR was run for roughly 6 to 11 cycles. TCRdb processed the 5' RACE reads anew with MiXCR; each CDR3 protein has one entry. The sample has about 780,000 distinct CDR3 sequences; about 45% are singletons. Sequenced sample: blood. The receptors shown here come from an older man in good health.

This clonotype has more than one count but fewer than ten. V is TRBV6-5 and J is TRBJ2-7; D call uncertain. The ends were cut back, 0 bases at V and 6 bases at J, with 12 bases in the middle. CDR3 length equals 14 residues. Germline V gene sequence: CDR1 MNHEY, CDR2 SVGAGI. CDR3 sequence (DNA): TGTGCCAGCAGTTACTCGATGGGCTCTACCGAGCAGTACTTC. Translated, it gives CASSYSMGSTEQYF.

This clonotype came up once. The CDR3 DNA sequence: TGTGCCAGCAGCTCCCCCGGTTACGAGACCCAGTACTTC. Protein product: CASSSPGYETQYF. This chain uses TRBV7-9 with TRBJ2-5; D not certain. This CDR3 region has 13 residues. The germline V gene has CDR1 SEHNR and CDR2 FQNEAQ (reference sequence). Between the trimmed V and J ends, which lost 4 bases and 5 bases, there was a span of 11 bases.

The gene calls are TRBV11-2 and TRBJ2-6; weak D call: TRBD1 (6 bases). Germline CDR1 SGHAT, CDR2 FQNNGV. Trimming cost V 5 bases and J 2 bases, with 7 bases left between them. The CDR3 is 14 amino acids. The DNA for the CDR3 is TGTGCCAGCAGCACAGGGCCTGGGGCCAACGTCCTGACTTTC. Its translation is CASSTGPGANVLTF. The full variable domain, its missing parts supplied by reference TRBV11-2 and TRBJ2-6, is EAGVAQSPRYKIIEKRQSVAFWCNPISGHATLYWYQQILGQGPKLLIQFQNNGVVDDSQLPKDRFSAERLKGVDSTLKIQPAKLEDSAVYLCASSTGPGANVLTFGAGSRLTVL.

The chain recombines TRBV29-1 with TRBJ2-1, with TRBD2 identical over 9 bases. CDR3 length: 14 amino acids. CDR1 and CDR2 from the germline V gene are SQVTM and ANQGSEA. The junction had 14 bases not matched to a gene; V was cut back by 4 bases and J by 13 bases. CDR3 nucleotide sequence: TGCAGCGTTGCGTCGCGGGGGGGCAAAGAGACCCAGTTCTTC. Amino acid sequence: CSVASRGGKETQFF.

A note on this clonotype: At one boundary the junction diverges from the germline segment, which might be a read error. The chain carries TRBV25-1 and TRBJ1-4; D uncertain. Germline assignment: CDR1 MGHDK and CDR2 SYGVNS. The length of the CDR3 is 16 residues. The CDR3 reads CASSASVTATNKKLFF. As DNA, the CDR3 is TGTGCCAGCAGTGCATCAGTGACTGCAACTAATAAAAAACTGTTTTTT. Full variable domain (outside the CDR3, taken from reference TRBV25-1 and TRBJ1-4): EADIYQTPRYLVIGTGKKITLECSQTMGHDKMYWYQQDPGMELHLIHYSYGVNSTEKGDLSSESTVSRIRTEHFPLTLESARPSHTSQYLCASSASVTATNKKLFFGSGTQLSVL.

The chain recombines TRBV20-1 with TRBJ2-7; 12 positions match TRBD2. The V gene's germline CDR1 is DFQATT and CDR2 SNEGSKA (reference sequence). This CDR3 is built from 17 residues. V lost 7 bases to trimming and J lost 0 bases; unmatched junction nucleotides: 13. In DNA form, the CDR3 reads TGCAGTGAGGAACGACTAGCGGGAGACCTGCCCTCCTACGAGCAGTACTTC. It is translated as CSEERLAGDLPSYEQYF.

A few counts support this clonotype. The J gene is TRBJ2-4, the V gene TRBV6-1; TRBD1 is a possible D gene (5 bases). The J call may be wrong; the DNA end is better matched by TRBJ2-7. CDR1 is MNHNS, CDR2 SASEGT, per germline. The CDR3 has 14 residues. Here the CDR3 reads CASSGAGPGHEQYF. CDR3 coding DNA: TGTGCCAGCAGTGGGGCAGGGCCAGGCCACGAGCAGTACTTC.

V is TRBV12-3 or TRBV12-4 and J is TRBJ1-2; no firm D call. V was clipped by 2 bases and J by 4 bases, with 11 bases between them. The CDR3 length is 14 residues. The CDR3, as DNA: TGTGCCAGCAGTTTACTCGACACACGCTATGGCTACACCTTC. Protein: CASSLLDTRYGYTF.

This chain uses TRBV20-1 with TRBJ2-1; no definite D call. V gave up 0 bases and J gave up 6 bases, with 6 bases separating them. In germline, CDR1 is DFQATT, CDR2 SNEGSKA (reference sequence). The CDR3 totals 12 residues. The CDR3 reads CSARDPTNEQFF. Here the CDR3 DNA reads TGCAGTGCTAGAGATCCGACCAATGAGCAGTTCTTC.

The rearrangement joins TRBV6-5 to TRBJ1-4; 11 bases align to TRBD1. V lost 4 bases and J lost 7; bases outside the gene matches: 14. This CDR3 is built from 18 residues. CDR1 and CDR2 (germline): MNHEY, SVGAGI. CDR3 in DNA: TGTGCCAGCAGTTTAATCGGACAGGGGGCTCGGCGGCGTGAAAAACTGTTTTTT. Protein product: CASSLIGQGARRREKLFF.